The present TCR beta chain was sequenced within a study of T cell responses to AZD1222 COVID-19 vaccine. Only in-frame clones appear in the TCRdb table, and some are missing; sequencing was by immunoSEQ multiplex PCR. The sample lists 120,000 to 150,000 clones, around 88% occurring once. Germline V gene sequence: CDR1 LNHDA, CDR2 SQIVND (reference sequence). The CDR3 has 14 residues. The V end was cut by 9 bases, the J end by 7 bases, with 19 bases between. This specimen was peripheral blood, taken on day 0 of MenACWY control vaccination. The J gene is TRBJ1-5, the V gene TRBV19; D not certain. This TCR came from an adult in good health. The CDR3 coding sequence is TGTGCCAGCCAGACCGGAAGCCGGGAGCAGCCCCAGCATTTT. Translation gives CASQTGSREQPQHF.